This T cell receptor (beta chain) was identified during a study of cytomegalovirus exposure and HLA in healthy donors (TCRdb year 2017). Broadly, across the study: An earlier analysis of some 500 of the donors reported 250 to 350 Gb of sequence data and approximately 110 million unique TCR beta sequences from 150 million to 200 million T cells. To predict cytomegalovirus infection status, the study brought together high-throughput TCR immunosequencing, statistical association of individual TCRs with disease status, and machine learning. All discovery cohort repertoires had been generated using a single sequencing platform. Of the roughly 400 genotyped donors, about 84% fell in the genetic ancestry cluster associated with self-reported Caucasian donors. Using immunosequencing, the study profiled T cell repertoires from about 610 subjects and related those repertoires to cytomegalovirus serostatus. About 280 gigabases of sequencing data and 75 million to 85 million unique TCR sequences made up an early release that covered about 640 HLA-typed donors. About five DR-DQ haplotypes were treated as single units for association and clustering because of strong linkage in the cohort. Donor age, sex, ethnicity and CMV serostatus were compiled together with the repertoire data. In a later genetic analysis, genome-wide SNP genotypes for about 60% of the 666 donors were used, and that subset was treated as a discovery cohort. The aim of the study was to test whether cataloging public T cell receptors could identify signatures of past pathogen exposure. Across about 380 genotyped donors of the cohort, an average of approximately 240,000 unique TCR beta nucleotide sequences per donor were sequenced, and 15% to 20% of those sequences were non-productive. In a later analysis, previously published TCR beta repertoires from 550 to 700 donors were re-analyzed and high-resolution HLA genotyping was added so that TCR occurrence patterns could be studied. Along with the approximately 700-subject first cohort, a separate validation cohort of more than 90 different subjects was used. HLA typing covered class I and class II loci at four-digit resolution. In an earlier analysis of 500 to 650 of the donors, high-throughput TCR beta sequencing was used to judge whether each TCR beta V gene segment behaved as functional or pseudogenic. Rather than drawing on any new phenotypic data, the later analysis identified candidate immune exposures from TCR beta sequences and the way those sequences occurred across donors. The number of typed donors differed by locus: roughly 629-630 for A, B, C, DRB1 and DQB1; 522 for DQA1; some 590 for DPA1; and approximately 450 for DPB1. Study-wide findings and limitations: Presence/absence analyses assumed roughly uniform sequencing depth across donors, an assumption that may not hold. The sequencing pipeline was judged likely to have produced a cluster of highly shared sequence variants as a technical artifact. A later genetic analysis associated a missense DCLRE1C variant with V-gene and J-gene trimming of TCR beta chains, and an independent cohort replicated the association. Because some donors lacked HLA typing at each locus, the association tests relied only on the typed subset. Because counts were too low, 15 to 20 rarely observed V segments, including chromosome 9 orphons, were left out of the earlier analysis of about 500 of the donors. According to a later genetic analysis, donors in an Asian-associated ancestry cluster had fewer N-insertions in productive TCRs than the roughly 670-donor mean. A few of the identified cytomegalovirus-associated TCR beta chains were confirmed in vitro to be specific for cytomegalovirus antigens. In a later analysis, around 17,000 TCR beta sequences were associated with specific HLA alleles at a false discovery rate of 0.05. The authors suggested that the approach could potentially be generalized to other disease states and immunological phenotypes. Compared with equally common non-associated chains, HLA-associated TCR beta chains in a later analysis were more clonally expanded and had lower generation probabilities. When HLA alleles, especially DR and DQ, strongly co-occurred, TCR associations were difficult to assign to individual alleles. Linkage disequilibrium might explain the correlated functional status among segregating V segments, but an unknown experimental factor could not be ruled out. Across donors, most TCR sequences were observed very rarely, whereas some public TCRs were present in many individuals. In a later analysis, most CMV-associated TCR beta chains were found to appear HLA-restricted, with HLA associations seemingly driven largely by CMV exposure. The study gave a list of under 200 TCR beta chains associated with cytomegalovirus. An earlier analysis of approximately 590 of the donors showed that most TCR beta V segments appeared in productive rearrangements either about 90% or about 30% of the time, which broadly matched IMGT annotations. In a later analysis, TCR association rates were found to vary across HLA loci, with the most associated TCRs seen for DRB1 alleles and the fewest for HLA-C alleles. Immune exposure information for the cohort was limited to CMV serostatus. Because the 87-base-pair reads could not distinguish some IMGT-functional V segments, including TRBV6-2 and TRBV6-3, those segments were excluded. The cohort was sequenced for TCR beta chains only, and without alpha or paired-chain data the features that could be detected were limited. The classifier was reported to diagnose cytomegalovirus status with high specificity and sensitivity in both the original cohort and the validation cohort. A later analysis reported that several top co-occurrence clusters appeared linked to parvovirus B19, influenza, CMV and Epstein-Barr virus. A further reported finding was that TCR beta sequences accurately predicted the HLA-A and HLA-B alleles for most subjects in the first cohort.

The CDR3 goes from the cysteine to the phenylalanine over 15 residues. The retained sequence is limited to the CDR3, 45 bases, with the frame set at the first base. Trimming takes 0 bases from V and 2 bases from J, and the germline ends sit 11 bases apart. Reading the germline V gene gives CDR1 SGHRS and CDR2 YFSETQ. Points on this clone: This receptor's antigen is unknown. Base qualities were left out, and no much larger clone turns up one base away.

The cohort consisted of hundreds of healthy bone marrow donors. At the time of sampling, every cohort member was nominally healthy, though immune exposures that went unrecorded were likely present. The donor tested CMV seropositive and was one of the 289 seropositive cohort members. Every donor gave a peripheral blood sample, and the peripheral blood mononuclear cells from that sample were used for TCR beta sequencing. The Qiagen DNeasy Blood Extraction Kit was used to extract genomic DNA from the blood cell samples. The library was generated by the immunoSEQ multiplex PCR assay. For the multiplex PCR, a mixture combining 60 forward primers for TCR Vbeta segments and 13 reverse primers for TCR Jbeta segments was used. A multiplex PCR assay on genomic DNA amplified the CDR3 region of rearranged TCR beta genes. The amplified TCR beta libraries were sequenced on the Illumina HiSeq System as 87-base-pair reads. Regarding the original processing steps: Across the 600 to 700 repertoires, a later analysis counted some 81 million unique TCR beta chains, roughly 11 million of which were shared by at least two donors. Raw reads were error-corrected and collapsed into unique sequences with a nearest-neighbor algorithm that merged closely related sequences to remove PCR and sequencing errors. Alignment of CDR3 sequences to IMGT reference sequences was used to assign V, D and J gene segments. For a sequence to be retained, at least a six-nucleotide match to both a V gene segment and a J gene segment was required. A rearrangement counted as productive if the CDR3 had no stop codons and remained in frame with V and J, and every other rearrangement counted as non-productive. Following IMGT convention, CDR3 was defined as the stretch from the second conserved V-encoded cysteine up to the conserved J-encoded phenylalanine. In an earlier analysis of just under 600 of the donors, sequences lacking an unambiguous match to a single V gene segment were excluded. An earlier analysis of fewer than 650 of the donors classified V segments as functional when productive rearrangements were above 56.7% and as segregating when the standard deviation between donors was above 5%. A statistical classification framework was developed to diagnose cytomegalovirus status using the catalog of TCR beta chain sequences. V and J gene assignment, in a later analysis, came from comparing TCR nucleotide sequences with IMGT/GENE-DB human TR gene sequences. The TCRdist pipeline was used in a later analysis to assign CDR3 sequences and most-parsimonious VDJ recombination scenarios. In a later analysis, every TCR beta chain was defined by the combination of its CDR3 amino acid sequence and its V-gene family, and reads without a unique V-gene family were dropped. To address suspected cross-contamination and a sequencing artifact, a later analysis removed roughly 580 highly shared, low-generation-probability nucleotide sequences. In a later analysis, a clonal expansion index for each public chain was calculated from normalized within-repertoire ranks of inferred template counts. In a later analysis, generation probabilities were computed with a VDJ recombination model fitted to out-of-frame rearrangements, and the resulting probabilities were checked against IGoR. A later analysis scored TCR-TCR, TCR-HLA and TCR-CMV co-occurrence with hypergeometric tests, applying a repertoire-size bias correction to TCR pairs. False discovery rates were estimated in a later analysis by permuting HLA or CMV assignments 20 times. A later analysis grouped co-occurring TCRs with DBSCAN, adding TCRdist sequence similarity when clustering within HLA-allele-positive subsets. Repertoires with fewer than 30,000 or more than 120,000 public chains, plus five repertoires with anomalous nucleotide sharing, were excluded from co-occurrence clustering. TCRdb carries this immuneACCESS record with in-frame sequences only. Its versions omit some clonotypes, under half of them owing to an unresolved V gene in the studies checked, with the rest unexplained. The D gene and trimming were derived from the DNA, and the V and J assignments and clone size from that table. The sample has roughly 200,000 clones on record, about 9.4% of them singletons. The top ten clonotypes cover over 1% of the sample.

The sequenced material came from PBMCs. The chain is assembled from TRBV5-1 and TRBJ1-1; a confident D gene designation cannot be given. This receptor was identified in a woman in her thirties in good health and CMV-seropositive. The nucleotide sequence reads TGCGCCAGCAGCTTGGGATTCCTAGTCAACACTGAAGCTTTCTTT. The encoded protein is CASSLGFLVNTEAFF. Full variable domain (CDR3 extended with the reference TRBV5-1 and TRBJ1-1 proteins): KAGVTQTPRYLIKTRGQQVTLSCSPISGHRSVSWYQQTPGQGLQFLFEYFSETQRNKGNFPGRFSGRQFSNSRSEMNVSTLELGDSALYLCASSLGFLVNTEAFFGQGTRLTVV.